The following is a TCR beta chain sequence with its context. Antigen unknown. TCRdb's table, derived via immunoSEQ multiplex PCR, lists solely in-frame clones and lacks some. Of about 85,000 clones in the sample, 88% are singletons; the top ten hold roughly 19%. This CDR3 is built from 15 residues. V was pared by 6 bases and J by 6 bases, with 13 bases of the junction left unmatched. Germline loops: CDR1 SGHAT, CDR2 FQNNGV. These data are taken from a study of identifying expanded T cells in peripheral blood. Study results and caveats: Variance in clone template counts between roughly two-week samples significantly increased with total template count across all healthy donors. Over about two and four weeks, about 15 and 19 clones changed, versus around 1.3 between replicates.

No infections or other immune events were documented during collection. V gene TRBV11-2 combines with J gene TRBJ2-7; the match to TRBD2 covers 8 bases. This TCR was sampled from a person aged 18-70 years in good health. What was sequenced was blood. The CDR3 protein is CASSFIGTSPLEQYF. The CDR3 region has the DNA TGTGCCAGCAGTTTCATCGGGACTAGTCCCCTCGAGCAGTACTTC.